Below, 17 T cell receptor beta chains from the same sample are listed, as sequenced in a study of identifying expanded T cells in peripheral blood. This table comes from immunoSEQ multiplex PCR, and its TCRdb copy is limited to in-frame clones, with some not included. The repertoire holds tens of thousands of clones, with 84% as singletons. The sequenced sample was blood. Every receptor here comes from a person aged 18 to 70 in good health.

The chain links TRBV13 to TRBJ2-5; 7 bases match TRBD1. V shed 4 bases and J 4 bases; nucleotides not matched to a gene: 9. Germline loops: CDR1 PRHDT, CDR2 FYEKMQ (reference sequence). The CDR3 covers 15 residues. In nucleotides, the CDR3 is TGTGCCAGCAGCTCTGGATCGGCAGGGGGAGAGACCCAGTACTTC. Amino acid sequence: CASSSGSAGGETQYF.

This chain links TRBV4-1 with TRBJ1-2; D unclear. V was trimmed by 0 bases and J by 6 bases, leaving 17 bases between them. The CDR3 sequence is 16 residues long. Per germline, CDR1 MGHRA and CDR2 YSYEKL. Here the CDR3 DNA reads TGCGCCAGCAGCCAAGATCCGGCTTACGGGAGGGATGGCTACACCTTC. Residues: CASSQDPAYGRDGYTF.

This clone was seen once. The chain employs TRBV19 and TRBJ2-1; possible D gene TRBD1, 5 bases. V lost 5 bases to trimming and J lost 7 bases, with 18 bases between them. CDR1 LNHDA and CDR2 SQIVND come from the germline V gene (reference sequence). The CDR3 covers 15 residues. The CDR3 loop reads CASSPGGAYLNEQFF. CDR3 nucleotide sequence: TGTGCCAGTAGTCCCGGTGGGGCGTATCTAAATGAGCAGTTCTTC.

The chain carries TRBV4-3 and TRBJ2-5, with unresolved D. This CDR3 comprises 14 residues. With 4 bases removed from V and 5 bases from J, the gap between germline ends came to 14 bases. The germline CDR1 and CDR2 sequences are LGHNA and YSLEER. The DNA for the CDR3 is TGCGCCAGCAGCCCCGGCCCAAAATCGGAGACCCAGTACTTC. Amino acid sequence: CASSPGPKSETQYF.

This chain joins TRBV10-3 and TRBJ1-4, with a tentative D call TRBD1 (6 bases). Trimming took off 10 bases at V and 5 bases at J, with 14 bases between the two ends. This CDR3 region has 13 residues. Per the germline V gene, CDR1 is ENHRY and CDR2 is SYGVKD. The CDR3: CATNPGQNEKLFF. Here the CDR3 DNA reads TGTGCCACAAATCCCGGACAGAATGAAAAACTGTTTTTT.

The chain carries TRBV7-8 and TRBJ2-2; 9 nucleotides match TRBD2. J gave up 7 bases and V 2 bases, and 8 bases lay outside the gene matches. The CDR3 runs 16 residues. Germline CDR1 is SGHVS and CDR2 is FQNEAQ. The CDR3 DNA follows: TGTGCCAGCAGCTTATTTAGCGGGAGAGCGGGCGGGGAGCTGTTTTTT. This gives the protein CASSLFSGRAGGELFF.

The genes are TRBV29-1 and TRBJ2-7; D might be TRBD2 (5 bases). V was shortened by 7 bases and J by 1 base, with 14 bases between the two germline ends. This CDR3 is built from 13 residues. Germline CDR1 reads SQVTM; CDR2 reads ANQGSEA. The CDR3 sequence: CSAREGGSYEQYF. CDR3 nucleotides: TGCAGCGCCCGAGAGGGCGGTTCCTACGAGCAGTACTTC.

The V gene is TRBV25-1, the J gene TRBJ2-7, with D possibly TRBD2 on 5 matching bases. The CDR3 runs 15 residues. V lost 4 bases and J lost 1, with 14 bases in between. Germline values: CDR1 MGHDK, CDR2 SYGVNS. The CDR3 DNA is TGTGCCAGCAGTGCAAGAGATCGCGGGTCCTACGAGCAGTACTTC. Translation: CASSARDRGSYEQYF.

This clone was observed a single time. The rearrangement links TRBV27 to TRBJ2-1; 11 bases fit TRBD2. Germline CDR1 MNHEY, CDR2 SMNVEV (reference sequence). The CDR3 spans 17 residues. Trimming at V came to 6 bases and at J to 6 bases, leaving 13 bases not matched to a gene. The CDR3 DNA reads TGTGCCAGCAGCTCGTACGGTAGCGGGAGGGTCGCCAATGAGCAGTTCTTC. Its protein product is CASSSYGSGRVANEQFF.

The chain has TRBV7-8 and TRBJ1-1; the D is unclear. Germline values: CDR1 SGHVS, CDR2 FQNEAQ. The CDR3 totals 15 residues. Trimming removed 5 bases from V and 0 bases from J, with 13 bases in between. This CDR3 reads CASSSWEKLNTEAFF. CDR3 DNA sequence: TGTGCCAGCAGCAGTTGGGAGAAATTGAACACTGAAGCTTTCTTT.

This clone was recorded once. V and J are TRBV4-2 and TRBJ1-3, with D tentatively TRBD1 (6 bases). V was cut by 0 bases and J by 4 bases, with 13 bases left in between. Germline CDR1 LGHNA, CDR2 YNFKEQ. CDR3 length equals 16 residues. CDR3 loop: CASSQDLGGIGNTIYF. CDR3 sequence (DNA): TGTGCCAGCAGCCAAGATTTAGGGGGAATAGGAAACACCATATATTTT.

The chain has TRBV29-1 and TRBJ2-3; possibly TRBD2 for D (5 bases). V was clipped by 2 bases and J by 2 bases, with 11 bases between them. From germline, CDR1 is SQVTM and CDR2 ANQGSEA. CDR3 length: 14 residues. CDR3 amino acids: CSVERGSFTDTQYF. The CDR3, as DNA: TGCAGCGTTGAACGGGGTTCCTTCACAGATACGCAGTATTTT.

The chain joins TRBV4-3 to TRBJ2-3; the match to TRBD1 covers 7 bases. The ends lost 3 bases at V and 5 bases at J; junction bases unmatched: 8. CDR1 is LGHNA, CDR2 YSLEER, per germline. The CDR3 has 15 amino acids. In DNA form, the CDR3 reads TGCGCCAGCAGCCAGGAAACAGGGGAAGGAGATACGCAGTATTTT. Its protein product is CASSQETGEGDTQYF.

This clone is medium-sized in the sample. The chain is built from TRBV7-8 and TRBJ2-3; 10 bases map to TRBD2. The CDR3 totals 15 residues. From germline, CDR1 is SGHVS and CDR2 FQNEAQ. V gave up 5 bases and J gave up 3 bases; unmatched junction bases: 5. The CDR3 sequence: CASSAGSGRTDTQYF. The CDR3 nucleotides read TGTGCCAGCAGCGCGGGTAGCGGGAGGACAGATACGCAGTATTTT.

The CDR3, as DNA: TGCGCCAGCAGTTTAGACGGCGGCATTCAGTACTTC. Amino acids: CASSLDGGIQYF. The V call is TRBV5-1, the J call TRBJ2-4; D remains ambiguous. V shed 5 bases and J shed 9 bases, with 12 bases lying between them. CDR3 length: 12 amino acids. The germline CDR1 and CDR2 sequences are SGHRS and YFSETQ.

J is TRBJ1-3 and V is TRBV7-2; no clear D. Trimming removed 1 base at V and 0 bases at J, with 10 bases between. Germline V CDR1 and CDR2: SGHTA, FQGNSA. The CDR3 runs 16 residues. The DNA of the CDR3 is TGTGCCAGCAGCTTAGGAGGTGGGGTCTCTGGAAACACCATATATTTT. Protein sequence: CASSLGGGVSGNTIYF. Supplemented by reference TRBV7-2 and TRBJ1-3, the full variable domain reads GAGVSQSPSNKVTEKGKDVELRCDPISGHTALYWYRQSLGQGLEFLIYFQGNSAPDKSGLPSDRFSAERTGGSVSTLTIQRTQQEDSAVYLCASSLGGGVSGNTIYFGEGSWLTVV.

V usage is TRBV7-8 and J usage is TRBJ2-7, with D maybe TRBD1 (8 bases). The germline CDR1 and CDR2 sequences are SGHVS and FQNEAQ. The CDR3 has 16 amino acids. Between the trimmed V and J ends, which lost 1 base and 4 bases, there was a span of 17 bases. In nucleotides, the CDR3 is TGTGCCAGCAGCTTAGGTTCCAGGGGGCGGGGGTACGAGCAGTACTTC. Amino acids: CASSLGSRGRGYEQYF.